These 25 T cell receptor beta chains were sequenced from one sample in a study of T cells in Graves' hyperthyroidism and ophthalmopathy. RNA transcripts were the template for amplifying TCR beta CDR3 regions. Researchers ran a first-round RT-PCR on the TCR CDR3 using the HTBI primer set. MiXCR, run by TCRdb on the multiplex PCR reads, gives a single entry per CDR3 protein. The sample has a few hundred thousand distinct CDR3 sequences; roughly 13% are singletons. Sample: blood. The receptor set was obtained from a woman aged 18-29 years with Graves' hyperthyroidism.

The sample holds many counts of this clonotype. The chain is built from TRBV2 and TRBJ2-7, with TRBD2 matching 13 bases. Trimming cost V 6 bases and J 2 bases; bases outside gene matches: 4. The CDR3 loop spans 15 amino acids. CDR1 SNHLY and CDR2 FYNNEI come from the germline V gene. Here the CDR3 reads CASSRGLAGTYEQYF. CDR3 coding DNA: TGTGCCAGCAGCCGGGGACTAGCGGGAACCTACGAGCAGTACTTC.

This clonotype was counted at least ten times. The chain combines TRBV6-2 or TRBV6-3 with TRBJ2-5; no firm D call. Trimming took off 7 bases at V and 1 base at J, with 7 bases between the two ends. CDR1 and CDR2 from the germline V gene are MNHEY and SVGEGT. The CDR3 has 12 amino acids. The CDR3, as DNA: TGTGCCAGCAATGGGATCCAAGAGACCCAGTACTTC. It is translated as CASNGIQETQYF.

This clonotype was seen many times. The J gene is TRBJ1-1, the V gene TRBV6-1, with D unresolved. Germline assignment: CDR1 MNHNS and CDR2 SASEGT. Between the trimmed V and J ends, which lost 8 bases and 1 base, there was a span of 11 bases. The CDR3 runs 13 residues. The CDR3 loop reads CASASTGNTEAFF. The CDR3 DNA follows: TGTGCCAGCGCCTCCACTGGGAACACTGAAGCTTTCTTT.

This clonotype was seen at least ten times. The rearrangement joins TRBV28 to TRBJ2-3, with no clear D. Trimming removed 5 bases from V and 1 base from J, with 16 bases in between. CDR3 length: 16 residues. Germline CDR1 MDHEN, CDR2 SYDVKM. The CDR3 is CASSQVSSGGTDTQYF. DNA for the CDR3: TGTGCCAGCAGTCAGGTTTCCTCTGGGGGCACAGATACGCAGTATTTT.

The V call is TRBV2, the J call TRBJ2-3; TRBD2 agrees at 10 bases. CDR1 SNHLY and CDR2 FYNNEI come from the germline V gene. V was clipped by 4 bases and J by 1 base; unmatched bases: 8. The CDR3 has 17 residues. DNA of the CDR3: TGTGCCAGCAGTGGACGAGCCGGGACTAGCGGCACAGATACGCAGTATTTT. Amino acid sequence: CASSGRAGTSGTDTQYF.

This clonotype was observed at least ten times. The V and J genes are TRBV7-2 and TRBJ1-1; D not resolved. From germline, CDR1 is SGHTA and CDR2 FQGNSA. This CDR3 is built from 19 residues. V shed 1 base and J shed 5 bases, with 26 bases lying between them. In DNA form, the CDR3 reads TGTGCCAGCAGCTTAGGGGTTATGGTTAGAAACCCCTGGGAGACTGAAGCTTTCTTT. Amino acid sequence: CASSLGVMVRNPWETEAFF.

The table lists this clonotype with a few counts. The chain has TRBV11-2 and TRBJ1-1, with D possibly being TRBD1 (5 bases). Between the trimmed V and J ends, which lost 5 bases and 8 bases, there was a span of 21 bases. Germline CDR1 is SGHAT and CDR2 is FQNNGV. The CDR3 loop spans 15 amino acids. For the CDR3, the DNA is TGTGCCAGCAGCCTTAATCAGGGTAGTTTCATGGAAGCTTTCTTT. The encoded protein is CASSLNQGSFMEAFF.

This clonotype was counted ten times or more. In DNA form, the CDR3 reads TGCGCCAGCAGCTTGGTTCAGAGCTCCTACGAGCAGTACTTC. The encoded protein is CASSLVQSSYEQYF. The V and J genes are TRBV5-1 and TRBJ2-7; D remains unclear. Germline V gives CDR1 SGHRS, CDR2 YFSETQ. The CDR3 sequence is 14 residues long. With 0 bases removed from V and 0 bases from J, the gap between germline ends came to 7 bases. Supplemented by reference TRBV5-1 and TRBJ2-7, the full variable domain reads KAGVTQTPRYLIKTRGQQVTLSCSPISGHRSVSWYQQTPGQGLQFLFEYFSETQRNKGNFPGRFSGRQFSNSRSEMNVSTLELGDSALYLCASSLVQSSYEQYFGPGTRLTVT.

This clonotype was recorded many times. CDR3 region: CSAGGGANTEAFF. The CDR3 coding sequence is TGCAGTGCTGGGGGGGGGGCGAACACTGAAGCTTTCTTT. The chain has TRBV20-1 and TRBJ1-1; D is possibly TRBD1 (6 bases). From germline, CDR1 is DFQATT and CDR2 SNEGSKA (reference sequence). The CDR3 loop spans 13 amino acids. The V and J ends lost 5 bases and 1 base respectively, with 11 bases between them.

This clonotype occurred many times. This chain joins TRBV2 and TRBJ1-1; maybe TRBD1 (5 bases). Germline V gene data show CDR1 as SNHLY and CDR2 as FYNNEI. Trimming left V 7 bases short and J 3 bases short, with 18 bases between. This CDR3 is built from 15 residues. The CDR3 DNA sequence: TGTGCCAGCACCTCCGGGCCCCGGGGGGACACTGAAGCTTTCTTT. It specifies CASTSGPRGDTEAFF.

This clonotype turned up a few times. A read error may explain this, as a much larger clone is one base away. This CDR3 is missing its conserved last phenylalanine or tryptophan, likely due to a read error. The chain uses TRBV11-1 and TRBJ1-1; D is uncertain. CDR3 length: 14 residues. The ends were cut back, 5 bases at V and 1 base at J, with 11 bases in the middle. CDR1 and CDR2 from the germline V gene are SGHAT and FQDESV (reference sequence). The CDR3 region is CASSPAPGNTEAFL. As DNA, the CDR3 is TGTGCCAGCAGCCCAGCGCCAGGGAACACTGAAGCTTTCCTT.

This clonotype was recorded many times. The rearrangement uses TRBV12-3 or TRBV12-4 and TRBJ2-3, with D perhaps TRBD1 (5 bases). The CDR3 sequence is 15 residues long. V was pared by 8 bases and J by 1 base, with 16 bases between. Here the CDR3 reads CASGDRHRGTDTQYF. CDR3 in DNA: TGTGCCAGCGGAGACAGACACCGTGGCACAGATACGCAGTATTTT.

This clonotype was seen ten or more times. The rearrangement links TRBV12-3 or TRBV12-4 to TRBJ2-7; no clear D. CDR3 length: 13 residues. V lost 4 bases to trimming and J lost 2 bases, with 9 bases between them. This CDR3 reads CASSSLRPYEQYF. The CDR3 region has the DNA TGTGCCAGCAGTTCCTTGCGGCCCTACGAGCAGTACTTC.

This clonotype was counted only a few times. One end of the junction is discordant with germline, which a read error may explain. The genes are TRBV6-4 and TRBJ2-3; 8 positions agree with TRBD2. Germline V gives CDR1 MRHNA, CDR2 SNTAGT. The CDR3 is 14 amino acids. The CDR3 DNA follows: TGTGCCAGCAGTGAGGCGGGGGGCACAGGTACGCAGTATTTT. Translated: CASSEAGGTGTQYF.

This clonotype was counted at least ten times. The CDR3 loop reads CASSFWGAKNEQFF. DNA of the CDR3: TGTGCCAGCAGCTTTTGGGGGGCCAAGAATGAGCAGTTCTTC. This sequence joins TRBV11-2 and TRBJ2-1; the D call may be TRBD1 or TRBD2 (6 bases each). The V gene's germline CDR1 is SGHAT and CDR2 FQNNGV. This CDR3 has 14 residues. V lost 3 bases to trimming and J lost 7 bases, with 13 bases between them.

This clonotype has a handful of counts. The rearrangement uses TRBV19 and TRBJ2-1; TRBD2 agrees at 12 bases. Germline lookup yields CDR1 LNHDA and CDR2 SQIVND (reference sequence). With V trimmed by 7 bases and J by 4 bases, 14 bases remained unmatched. The CDR3 runs to 18 residues. For the CDR3, the DNA is TGTGCCAGTACCTTTCATGGCACAACTAGCGGGGGGTACAATGAGCAGTTCTTC. This sequence encodes CASTFHGTTSGGYNEQFF.

In this sample, this clonotype turned up many times. The chain recombines TRBV2 with TRBJ1-5; a weak D match, TRBD1 (6 bases). The CDR3 has 13 residues. The V end was cut by 6 bases, the J end by 6 bases, with 12 bases between. Looked up from germline, CDR1 is SNHLY and CDR2 is FYNNEI. CDR3 residues: CASSNRVLQPQHF. As DNA, the CDR3 is TGTGCCAGCAGCAACAGGGTACTTCAGCCCCAGCATTTT.

This clonotype was found many times. The chain joins TRBV12-3 or TRBV12-4 to TRBJ1-6; 11 bases align to TRBD1. The CDR3 spans 16 residues. Losses at the gene ends were 3 bases for V and 9 bases for J; bases not matched to a gene: 7. The CDR3 nucleotides are TGTGCCAGCAGTTTTTGGACAGGGGGCGCAGGTTCACCCCTCCACTTT. Translating gives CASSFWTGGAGSPLHF.

The V call is TRBV6-1, the J call TRBJ2-3; 9 bases line up with TRBD2. Trimming at V came to 7 bases and at J to 2 bases, leaving 10 bases not matched to a gene. Germline loops: CDR1 MNHNS, CDR2 SASEGT. The CDR3 spans 16 residues. The CDR3 bases are TGTGCCAGCACCCAACCGGTAGCGGGAGACACAGATACGCAGTATTTT. This translates into CASTQPVAGDTDTQYF.

Many counts were recorded for this clonotype. This chain joins TRBV6-6 and TRBJ2-1; TRBD2 matches 14 bases. V was clipped by 2 bases and J by 3 bases; unmatched bases: 3. The CDR3 contains 17 residues. Germline CDR1 MNHNY, CDR2 SVGAGI (reference sequence). CDR3 bases: TGTGCCAGCAGTTACCCGACTAGCGGGGGGGACTACAATGAGCAGTTCTTC. Amino acid sequence: CASSYPTSGGDYNEQFF.

The rearrangement uses TRBV10-2 and TRBJ2-3, with 10 nucleotides matching TRBD2. From germline, CDR1 is WSHSY and CDR2 SAAADI. The CDR3 extends over 15 amino acids. V dropped 4 bases and J dropped 3; count of bases not matched to a gene: 4. CDR3 bases: TGCGCCAGCAGTGGGGGACTAGCGCGAACAGATACGCAGTATTTT. Its protein product is CASSGGLARTDTQYF.

The chain recombines TRBV5-1 with TRBJ2-2, with 9 positions matching TRBD2. The CDR3 is 20 amino acids. Germline V gene lookup returns CDR1 SGHRS and CDR2 YFSETQ. Unmatched junction bases numbered 18, after V lost 0 bases and J lost 6 bases. The CDR3 loop reads CASSLDRITAGGKRAGELFF. For the CDR3, the DNA is TGCGCCAGCAGCTTGGACCGTATTACAGCGGGAGGAAAGCGCGCCGGGGAGCTGTTTTTT.

The CDR3 sequence is CASSLTGDAYNEQFF. CDR3 coding DNA: TGTGCCAGCAGCCTAACAGGGGACGCTTACAATGAGCAGTTCTTC. The chain uses TRBV3-1 and TRBJ2-1; 7 nucleotides match TRBD1. This CDR3 region has 15 residues. V lost 4 bases and J lost 4; bases outside the gene matches: 7. Germline CDR1 is LGHDT and CDR2 is YNNKEL (reference sequence).

This clonotype was observed many times. The chain joins TRBV30 to TRBJ2-7; D unclear. CDR1 is GTSNPN, CDR2 SVGIG, per germline (reference sequence). V lost 4 bases, J lost 3 bases, and 7 bases lay in between. The CDR3 has 11 residues. The CDR3 here is CAWTIGYEQYF. CDR3 DNA sequence: TGTGCCTGGACAATCGGCTACGAGCAGTACTTC.

This clonotype was counted ten times or more. V and J are TRBV3-1 and TRBJ2-4; 7 positions match TRBD2. In germline, CDR1 is LGHDT, CDR2 YNNKEL (reference sequence). Trimming removed 1 base from V and 6 bases from J; junction bases left unmatched: 0. This CDR3 region has 13 residues. The CDR3 loop is CASSQGGRNIQYF. The CDR3 DNA reads as TGTGCCAGCAGCCAAGGCGGGAGAAACATTCAGTACTTC.